The 16 T cell receptor beta chains listed next were all sequenced from one sample in a study of blood T cell repertoires in COVID-19. Only in-frame clones appear in the TCRdb table, and some are missing; sequencing was by immunoSEQ multiplex PCR. This table holds approximately 240,000 clones, around 80% found once. Sample: peripheral blood. The receptors stem from a woman in her sixties who had recovered from COVID-19.

This chain joins TRBV7-9 and TRBJ1-1, with 9 positions matching TRBD1. With V trimmed by 4 bases and J by 4 bases, 4 bases remained unmatched. Looked up from germline, CDR1 is SEHNR and CDR2 is FQNEAQ (reference sequence). The CDR3 is 14 residues long. CDR3 protein: CASSSTGGITEAFF. Here the CDR3 DNA reads TGTGCCAGCAGCTCGACAGGGGGTATCACTGAAGCTTTCTTT.

V is TRBV2 and J is TRBJ2-1; 12 positions agree with TRBD2. With 8 bases clipped from V and 6 bases from J, the junction kept 11 bases outside the gene matches. This CDR3 has 16 amino acids. Germline V CDR1 and CDR2: SNHLY, FYNNEI. CDR3 sequence: CASPKRTSGDLNEQFF. The CDR3 nucleotides read TGTGCCAGCCCAAAGCGGACTAGCGGGGACCTCAATGAGCAGTTCTTC.

J is TRBJ1-2 and V is TRBV7-8; no definite D call. The V gene's germline CDR1 is SGHVS and CDR2 FQNEAQ. The germline V and J ends were trimmed by 5 bases and 6 bases, with 13 bases remaining between them. This CDR3 is 13 amino acids long. The CDR3 region is CASSPGRADGYTF. The CDR3 DNA reads TGTGCCAGCAGCCCCGGGAGGGCGGATGGCTACACCTTC.

This sequence joins TRBV4-3 and TRBJ1-3; 8 nucleotides align to TRBD1. The CDR3 runs 15 residues. Germline CDR1 reads LGHNA; CDR2 reads YSLEER. V shed 1 base and J 1 base; nucleotides not matched to a gene: 0. The CDR3 DNA follows: TGCGCCAGCAGCCAAGGACAGGGGTCTGGAAACACCATATATTTT. This encodes CASSQGQGSGNTIYF.

The sample holds one count of this clone. The gene calls are TRBV5-1 and TRBJ2-7; D is possibly TRBD1 (5 bases). Trimming stripped 0 bases from V and 2 bases from J, with 12 bases between. The CDR3 totals 15 residues. Germline V gene lookup returns CDR1 SGHRS and CDR2 YFSETQ. The CDR3 DNA sequence: TGCGCCAGCAGCTTGGTACCCTCGGACACCTACGAGCAGTACTTC. Residues: CASSLVPSDTYEQYF.

This chain joins TRBV9 and TRBJ2-5; D perhaps matches TRBD1 (6 bases). CDR1 SGDLS and CDR2 YYNGEE come from the germline V gene. Trimming took off 3 bases at V and 5 bases at J, with 14 bases between the two ends. The CDR3 spans 14 residues. Written as DNA, the CDR3 is TGTGCCAGCAGCGCGCGACAGGCCGGTGAGACCCAGTACTTC. Its protein product is CASSARQAGETQYF. Combining the CDR3 with reference TRBV9 and TRBJ2-5 gives the whole variable domain DSGVTQTPKHLITATGQRVTLRCSPRSGDLSVYWYQQSLDQGLQFLIQYYNGEERAKGNILERFSAQQFPDLHSELNLSSLELGDSALYFCASSARQAGETQYFGPGTRLLVL.

The V gene is TRBV30, the J gene TRBJ2-3; D might be TRBD2 (6 bases). Germline CDR1 GTSNPN, CDR2 SVGIG (reference sequence). There are 14 residues in the CDR3. V lost 0 bases, J lost 4 bases, and 11 bases lay in between. The CDR3 here is CAWSVRRDSDTQYF. For the CDR3, the DNA is TGTGCCTGGAGTGTAAGGCGGGACTCAGATACGCAGTATTTT.

This sequence joins TRBV2 and TRBJ1-1; possible D gene TRBD1, 5 bases. Germline values: CDR1 SNHLY, CDR2 FYNNEI. This CDR3 spans 13 amino acids. V was clipped by 7 bases and J by 5 bases, with 14 bases between them. CDR3 DNA: TGTGCCAGCATGACGGCGGGGCGGACTGAAGCTTTCTTT. The encoded protein is CASMTAGRTEAFF.

The V gene is TRBV7-6, the J gene TRBJ1-3; no clear D gene. The CDR3 has 14 residues. Germline loops: CDR1 SGHVS, CDR2 FNYEAQ. Trimming removed 1 base from V and 3 bases from J, with 7 bases in between. The DNA for the CDR3 is TGTGCCAGCAGCTTAGTCCCGGGTGGAAACACCATATATTTT. Translation gives CASSLVPGGNTIYF.

This clone was counted a single time. The chain uses TRBV29-1 and TRBJ1-4; 7 bases map to TRBD1. V dropped 8 bases and J dropped 6; count of bases not matched to a gene: 6. The CDR3 totals 12 residues. The germline CDR1 and CDR2 sequences are SQVTM and ANQGSEA. CDR3 sequence reads: CSIGGADEKLFF. The CDR3 bases are TGCAGCATAGGGGGCGCGGATGAAAAACTGTTTTTT.

This clone has a count of ten or more. This chain uses TRBV5-5 with TRBJ1-3; no clear D. This CDR3 region has 15 residues. V lost 1 base to trimming and J lost 0 bases, with 8 bases between them. The germline V gene encodes CDR1 SGHKS and CDR2 YYEKEE (reference sequence). Here the CDR3 reads CASSLRYLSGNTIYF. The CDR3 region has the DNA TGTGCCAGCAGCTTGCGGTACCTCTCTGGAAACACCATATATTTT.

The chain employs TRBV29-1 and TRBJ1-1; maybe TRBD1 (6 bases). Germline values: CDR1 SQVTM, CDR2 ANQGSEA. The CDR3 is 14 residues long. Trimming took off 1 base at V and 1 base at J, with 10 bases between the two ends. In nucleotides, the CDR3 is TGCAGCGTTGAAGGGACAGCTGGGAACACTGAAGCTTTCTTT. Its translation is CSVEGTAGNTEAFF. Combining the CDR3 with reference TRBV29-1 and TRBJ1-1 gives the whole variable domain SAVISQKPSRDICQRGTSLTIQCQVDSQVTMMFWYRQQPGQSLTLIATANQGSEATYESGFVIDKFPISRPNLTFSTLTVSNMSPEDSSIYLCSVEGTAGNTEAFFGQGTRLTVV.

The J gene is TRBJ1-1, the V gene TRBV12-5; 10 bases match TRBD1. Germline V gives CDR1 LGHNT, CDR2 FRNRAP. V gave up 0 bases and J gave up 0 bases; unmatched junction bases: 16. This CDR3 has 21 residues. The CDR3 spells CASGLVPITGTGAHMNTEAFF. CDR3 in DNA: TGTGCTAGTGGTTTGGTACCCATAACCGGGACAGGGGCCCACATGAACACTGAAGCTTTCTTT. Drawing the rest from reference TRBV12-5 and TRBJ1-1, the complete variable domain is DARVTQTPRHKVTEMGQEVTMRCQPILGHNTVFWYRQTMMQGLELLAYFRNRAPLDDSGMPKDRFSAEMPDATLATLKIQPSEPRDSAVYFCASGLVPITGTGAHMNTEAFFGQGTRLTVV.

The V call is TRBV13, the J call TRBJ2-5; no definite D call. Trimming left V 6 bases short and J 1 base short, with 12 bases between. Germline CDR1 PRHDT, CDR2 FYEKMQ (reference sequence). The CDR3 has 14 residues. This CDR3 reads CASRLTLVQETQYF. The CDR3 DNA is TGTGCCAGCAGACTAACCCTTGTCCAAGAGACCCAGTACTTC.

J is TRBJ1-4 and V is TRBV10-2; 7 bases are shared with TRBD1. V gave up 2 bases and J gave up 8 bases; unmatched junction bases: 5. The CDR3 runs to 14 residues. The V gene's germline CDR1 is WSHSY and CDR2 SAAADI. The CDR3 here is CASSERDRGEKLFF. In DNA form, the CDR3 reads TGCGCCAGCAGTGAGAGGGACAGAGGCGAAAAACTGTTTTTT.

V gene TRBV13 combines with J gene TRBJ2-7, with D possibly TRBD2 on 6 matching bases. CDR3 length equals 13 residues. The germline V gene encodes CDR1 PRHDT and CDR2 FYEKMQ (reference sequence). The V end was cut by 3 bases, the J end by 4 bases, with 10 bases between. The DNA of the CDR3 is TGTGCCAGCAGCTTCCCCGGGAGATACGAGCAGTACTTC. It is translated as CASSFPGRYEQYF.